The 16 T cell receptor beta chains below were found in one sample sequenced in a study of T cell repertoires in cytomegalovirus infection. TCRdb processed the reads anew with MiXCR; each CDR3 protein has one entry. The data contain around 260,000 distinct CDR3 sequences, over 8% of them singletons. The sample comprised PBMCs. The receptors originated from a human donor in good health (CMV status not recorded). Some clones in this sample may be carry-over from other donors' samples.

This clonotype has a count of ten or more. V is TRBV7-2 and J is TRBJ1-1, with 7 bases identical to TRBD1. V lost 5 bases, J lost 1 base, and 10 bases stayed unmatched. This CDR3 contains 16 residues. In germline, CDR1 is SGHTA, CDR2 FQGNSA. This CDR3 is CASSVRDRGGNTEAFF. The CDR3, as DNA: TGTGCCAGCAGCGTCCGGGACAGAGGTGGGAACACTGAAGCTTTCTTT.

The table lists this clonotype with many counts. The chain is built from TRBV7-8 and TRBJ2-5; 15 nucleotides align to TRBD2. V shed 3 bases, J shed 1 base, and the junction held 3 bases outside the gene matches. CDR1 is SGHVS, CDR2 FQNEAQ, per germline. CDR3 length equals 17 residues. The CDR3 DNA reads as TGTGCCAGCAGCTTTACGGGACTAGCGGGGGGCCAAGAGACCCAGTACTTC. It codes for CASSFTGLAGGQETQYF.

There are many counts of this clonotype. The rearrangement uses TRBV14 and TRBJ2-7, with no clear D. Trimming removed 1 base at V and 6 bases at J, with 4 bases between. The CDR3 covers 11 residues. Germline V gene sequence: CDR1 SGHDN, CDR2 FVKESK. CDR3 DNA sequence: TGTGCCAGCAGCCAAGTCCGCGAGCAGTACTTC. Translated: CASSQVREQYF.

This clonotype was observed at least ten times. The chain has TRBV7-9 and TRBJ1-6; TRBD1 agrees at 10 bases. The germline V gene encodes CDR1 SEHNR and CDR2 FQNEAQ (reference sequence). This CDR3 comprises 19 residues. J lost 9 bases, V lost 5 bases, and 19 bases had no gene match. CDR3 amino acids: CASSGTRRTGGGRSSPLHF. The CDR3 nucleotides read TGTGCCAGCAGCGGGACACGCCGGACAGGGGGAGGCCGGTCTTCACCCCTCCACTTT.

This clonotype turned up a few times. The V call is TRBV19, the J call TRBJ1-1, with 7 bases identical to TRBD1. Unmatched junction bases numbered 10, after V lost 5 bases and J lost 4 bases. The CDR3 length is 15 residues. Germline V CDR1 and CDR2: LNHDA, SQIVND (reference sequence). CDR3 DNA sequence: TGTGCCAGTAGTCAGCGGGACAGCTTGGGCACTGAAGCTTTCTTT. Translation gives CASSQRDSLGTEAFF.

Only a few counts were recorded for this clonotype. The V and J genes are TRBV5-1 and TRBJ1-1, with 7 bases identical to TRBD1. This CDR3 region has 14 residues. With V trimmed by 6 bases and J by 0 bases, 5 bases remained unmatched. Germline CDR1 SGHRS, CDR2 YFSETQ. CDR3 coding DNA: TGCGCCAGCATCTCCGGGACAGTGAACACTGAAGCTTTCTTT. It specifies CASISGTVNTEAFF.

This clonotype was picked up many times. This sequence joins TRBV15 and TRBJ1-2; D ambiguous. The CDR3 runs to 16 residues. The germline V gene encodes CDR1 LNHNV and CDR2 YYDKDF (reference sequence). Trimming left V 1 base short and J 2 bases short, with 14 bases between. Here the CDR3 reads CATSRGSRQLNYGYTF. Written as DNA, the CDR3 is TGTGCCACCAGCAGAGGTAGTAGGCAGCTAAACTATGGCTACACCTTC.

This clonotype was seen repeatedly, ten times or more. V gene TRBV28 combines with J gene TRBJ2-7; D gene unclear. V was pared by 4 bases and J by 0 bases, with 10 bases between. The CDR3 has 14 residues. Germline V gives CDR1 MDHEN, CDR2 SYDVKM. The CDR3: CASSSVTISYEQYF. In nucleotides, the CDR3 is TGTGCCAGCAGTTCTGTAACTATCTCCTACGAGCAGTACTTC.

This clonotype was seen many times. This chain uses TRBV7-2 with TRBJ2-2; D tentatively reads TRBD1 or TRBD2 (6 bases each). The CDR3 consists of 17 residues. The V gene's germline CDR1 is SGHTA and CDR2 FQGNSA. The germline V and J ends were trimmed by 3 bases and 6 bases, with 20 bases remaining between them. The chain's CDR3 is CASSLMNKGGSSGELFF. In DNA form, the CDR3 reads TGTGCCAGCAGCTTGATGAACAAGGGGGGCTCTTCCGGGGAGCTGTTTTTT.

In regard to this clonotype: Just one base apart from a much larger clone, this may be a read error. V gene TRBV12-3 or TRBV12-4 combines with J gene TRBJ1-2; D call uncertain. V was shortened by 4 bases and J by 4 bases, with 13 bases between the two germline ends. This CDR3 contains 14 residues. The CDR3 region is CASSSEAISYGYTF. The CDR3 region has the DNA TGTGCCAGCAGTTCCGAGGCTATTAGCTATGGCTACACCTTC.

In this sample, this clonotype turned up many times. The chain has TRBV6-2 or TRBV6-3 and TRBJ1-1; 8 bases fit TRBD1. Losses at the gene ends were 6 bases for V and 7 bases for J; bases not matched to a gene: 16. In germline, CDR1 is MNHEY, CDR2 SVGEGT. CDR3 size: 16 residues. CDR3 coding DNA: TGTGCCAGCAGGGCCCAAGTTGGGGACAGGAAGGGTGAAGCTTTCTTT. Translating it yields CASRAQVGDRKGEAFF.

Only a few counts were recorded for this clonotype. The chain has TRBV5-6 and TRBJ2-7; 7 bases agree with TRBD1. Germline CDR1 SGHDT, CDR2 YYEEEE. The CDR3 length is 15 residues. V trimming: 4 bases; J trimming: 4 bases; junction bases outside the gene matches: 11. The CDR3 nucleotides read TGTGCCAGCAGCCCTTCCGGGACAGCGATTTACGAGCAGTACTTC. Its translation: CASSPSGTAIYEQYF.

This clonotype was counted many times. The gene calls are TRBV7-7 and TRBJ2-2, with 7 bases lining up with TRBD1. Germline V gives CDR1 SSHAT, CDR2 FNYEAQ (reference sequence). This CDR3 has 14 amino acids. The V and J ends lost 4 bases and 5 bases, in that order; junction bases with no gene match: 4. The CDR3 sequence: CASSWKQGTGELFF. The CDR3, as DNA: TGTGCCAGCAGCTGGAAACAGGGGACCGGGGAGCTGTTTTTT. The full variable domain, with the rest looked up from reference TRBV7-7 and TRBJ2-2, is GAGVSQSPRYKVTKRGQDVTLRCDPISSHATLYWYQQALGQGPEFLTYFNYEAQPDKSGLPSDRFSAERPEGSISTLTIQRTEQRDSAMYRCASSWKQGTGELFFGEGSRLTVL.

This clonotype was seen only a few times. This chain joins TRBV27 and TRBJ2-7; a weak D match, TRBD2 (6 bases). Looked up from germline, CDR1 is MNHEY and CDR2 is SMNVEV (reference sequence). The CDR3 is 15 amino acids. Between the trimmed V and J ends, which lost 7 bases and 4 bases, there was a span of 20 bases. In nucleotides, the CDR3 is TGTGCCAGCACCGCCCTATCGGGGGAAAGATACGAGCAGTACTTC. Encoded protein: CASTALSGERYEQYF.

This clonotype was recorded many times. CDR3: CASGAMTGGLNTEAFF. The CDR3 DNA reads as TGTGCCAGCGGCGCAATGACAGGGGGCCTGAACACTGAAGCTTTCTTT. This sequence joins TRBV28 and TRBJ1-1; TRBD1 matches 10 bases. The CDR3 loop spans 16 amino acids. V shed 8 bases, J shed 0 bases, and the junction held 9 bases outside the gene matches. The V gene's germline CDR1 is MDHEN and CDR2 SYDVKM. The entire variable domain, with the rest obtained from reference TRBV28 and TRBJ1-1, is as follows: DVKVTQSSRYLVKRTGEKVFLECVQDMDHENMFWYRQDPGLGLRLIYFSYDVKMKEKGDIPEGYSVSREKKERFSLILESASTNQTSMYLCASGAMTGGLNTEAFFGQGTRLTVV.

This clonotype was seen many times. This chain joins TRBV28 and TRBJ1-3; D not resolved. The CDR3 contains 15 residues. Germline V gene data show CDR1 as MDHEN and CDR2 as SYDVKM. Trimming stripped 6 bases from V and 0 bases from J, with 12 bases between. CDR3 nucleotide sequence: TGTGCCAGCAGCCGATTTACGGGCTCTGGAAACACCATATATTTT. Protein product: CASSRFTGSGNTIYF. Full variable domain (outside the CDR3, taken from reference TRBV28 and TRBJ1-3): DVKVTQSSRYLVKRTGEKVFLECVQDMDHENMFWYRQDPGLGLRLIYFSYDVKMKEKGDIPEGYSVSREKKERFSLILESASTNQTSMYLCASSRFTGSGNTIYFGEGSWLTVV.